A single sample is the source of the 28 T cell receptor beta chains below, sequenced in a study of cytomegalovirus exposure and HLA in healthy donors. Both 60 Vbeta primers and 13 Jbeta primers went into the PCR. Produced via immunoSEQ multiplex PCR; TCRdb's table is partial and in-frame only. Here the sample spans about 100,000 clones, roughly 84% being singletons. The sample consisted of PBMCs. All receptors derive from a woman aged 18-29 years in good health and CMV-seronegative.

This clone has just one count. This rearrangement joins TRBV2 to TRBJ2-5; 9 nucleotides align to TRBD1. The end of the DNA fits TRBJ2-7 better, so the J call may be wrong. Germline V gives CDR1 SNHLY, CDR2 FYNNEI. This CDR3 spans 15 amino acids. The chain's CDR3 is CASSPSGQGFYEQYF. The DNA for the CDR3 is TGTGCCAGCAGCCCAAGTGGACAGGGGTTCTACGAGCAGTACTTC.

The V gene is TRBV15, the J gene TRBJ2-7; D is unclear. V lost 3 bases to trimming and J lost 0 bases, with 18 bases between them. The V gene's germline CDR1 is LNHNV and CDR2 YYDKDF (reference sequence). The CDR3 loop spans 17 amino acids. CDR3 coding DNA: TGTGCCACCAGCAGTTCCCCCCCGGCGGTTAGCTCCTACGAGCAGTACTTC. Its translation: CATSSSPPAVSSYEQYF.

The V gene is TRBV9, the J gene TRBJ2-7; TRBD1 aligns across 10 bases. The CDR3 has 14 residues. Germline assignment: CDR1 SGDLS and CDR2 YYNGEE. The V gene end was trimmed by 3 bases and the J gene end by 4 bases; junction bases not matched to a gene: 4. The CDR3 reads CASSGGDRGYEQYF. DNA of the CDR3: TGTGCCAGCAGCGGAGGGGACAGGGGTTACGAGCAGTACTTC.

The V call is TRBV28, the J call TRBJ1-2, with unresolved D. V was cut by 1 base and J by 5 bases, with 5 bases left in between. Per germline, CDR1 MDHEN and CDR2 SYDVKM. The CDR3 spans 12 residues. This CDR3 reads CASSLLQYGYTF. The CDR3 nucleotides are TGTGCCAGCAGTTTATTGCAGTATGGCTACACCTTC.

V usage is TRBV19 and J usage is TRBJ1-2; maybe TRBD1 (5 bases). V was shortened by 3 bases and J by 4 bases, with 9 bases between the two germline ends. The germline CDR1 and CDR2 sequences are LNHDA and SQIVND (reference sequence). The length of the CDR3 is 13 residues. CDR3 region: CASSMEGLYGYTF. Written as DNA, the CDR3 is TGTGCCAGTAGTATGGAGGGACTCTATGGCTACACCTTC.

This chain links TRBV5-6 with TRBJ1-6; 8 nucleotides align to TRBD1. J lost 3 bases, V lost 7 bases, and 3 bases had no gene match. CDR3 length: 14 residues. Per the germline V gene, CDR1 is SGHDT and CDR2 is YYEEEE. DNA for the CDR3: TGTGCCAGCCGCAGGGGGCTCTATAATTCACCCCTCCACTTT. Protein sequence: CASRRGLYNSPLHF.

The chain links TRBV7-2 to TRBJ2-7; 7 nucleotides align to TRBD2. The CDR3 is 12 residues long. Trimming cost V 4 bases and J 6 bases; bases outside gene matches: 3. The germline V gene has CDR1 SGHTA and CDR2 FQGNSA. The CDR3 bases are TGTGCCAGCAGCTGGACTAGTTCCGAGCAGTACTTC. Amino acid sequence: CASSWTSSEQYF.

The genes are TRBV2 and TRBJ2-5; 10 bases agree with TRBD1. Per the germline V gene, CDR1 is SNHLY and CDR2 is FYNNEI. The ends lost 3 bases at V and 2 bases at J; junction bases unmatched: 0. CDR3 length equals 14 residues. DNA of the CDR3: TGTGCCAGCAGTGAGGACAGGGGGCAAGAGACCCAGTACTTC. Translated, it gives CASSEDRGQETQYF.

This sequence joins TRBV6-1 and TRBJ2-1, with 7 bases matching TRBD1. J lost 3 bases, V lost 4 bases, and 6 bases had no gene match. CDR1 and CDR2 from the germline V gene are MNHNS and SASEGT. The CDR3 runs 15 residues. This CDR3 reads CASSGSWDSYNEQFF. CDR3 coding DNA: TGTGCCAGCAGTGGTAGTTGGGACAGCTACAATGAGCAGTTCTTC.

This clone is categorized as medium-sized. The chain employs TRBV6-4 and TRBJ2-3; 10 bases agree with TRBD1. There are 14 residues in the CDR3. Germline CDR1 and CDR2: MRHNA and SNTAGT. The J segment lost 4 bases and the V segment lost 2 bases, leaving 0 bases of the junction unmatched. CDR3 bases: TGTGCCAGCAGTGACGGACAGGGGGCAGATACGCAGTATTTT. Encoded protein: CASSDGQGADTQYF.

The chain is built from TRBV5-4 and TRBJ2-7; 7 bases match TRBD1. The CDR3 extends over 15 amino acids. Germline V CDR1 and CDR2: SGHNT, YYREEE (reference sequence). J was trimmed by 3 bases and V by 7 bases; bases with no gene match: 13. DNA of the CDR3: TGTGCCAGCGCCCCCGGACAGGCGGACCTCTACGAGCAGTACTTC. Residues: CASAPGQADLYEQYF.

V usage is TRBV20-1 and J usage is TRBJ2-7; TRBD2 is a possible D gene (6 bases). The CDR3 has 11 amino acids. Germline loops: CDR1 DFQATT, CDR2 SNEGSKA (reference sequence). Trimming took 6 bases from V and 9 from J, leaving 15 bases between them. The DNA for the CDR3 is TGCAGTGCCACGGCTAGCGTTCGGCAGTACTTC. Residues: CSATASVRQYF.

The V and J genes are TRBV6-6 and TRBJ2-7, with D tentatively TRBD1 (5 bases). CDR1 and CDR2 (germline): MNHNY, SVGAGI (reference sequence). V was clipped by 4 bases and J by 2 bases, with 12 bases between them. There are 14 residues in the CDR3. The CDR3 is CASSFTLGPYEQYF. The CDR3 nucleotides are TGTGCCAGCAGTTTCACCCTGGGGCCCTACGAGCAGTACTTC.

The chain couples TRBV7-2 to TRBJ2-1; tentative D call: TRBD2 (6 bases). CDR1 is SGHTA and CDR2 is FQGNSA in the germline V gene. Trimming left V 7 bases short and J 15 bases short, with 10 bases between. The CDR3 sequence is 9 residues long. For the CDR3, the DNA is TGTGCCAGCATCGTGACTAGGTTCTTC. This encodes CASIVTRFF.

The rearrangement links TRBV27 to TRBJ1-5; 11 nucleotides align to TRBD1. The CDR3 length is 15 residues. The J segment lost 7 bases and the V segment lost 5 bases, leaving 7 bases of the junction unmatched. The germline gives CDR1 MNHEY, CDR2 SMNVEV (reference sequence). This chain's CDR3 is CASSRGTGGDQPQHF. In DNA, the CDR3 is TGTGCCAGCAGTCGCGGGACAGGGGGGGACCAGCCCCAGCATTTT.

This chain connects TRBV11-2 to TRBJ2-7; D might be TRBD1 (6 bases). V lost 1 base to trimming and J lost 2 bases, with 9 bases between them. This CDR3 comprises 14 residues. Germline loops: CDR1 SGHAT, CDR2 FQNNGV. CDR3 protein: CASSLARGAYEQYF. The CDR3 nucleotides read TGTGCCAGCAGCTTAGCCAGGGGTGCCTACGAGCAGTACTTC. The complete variable domain, with remaining parts taken from reference TRBV11-2 and TRBJ2-7, reads EAGVAQSPRYKIIEKRQSVAFWCNPISGHATLYWYQQILGQGPKLLIQFQNNGVVDDSQLPKDRFSAERLKGVDSTLKIQPAKLEDSAVYLCASSLARGAYEQYFGPGTRLTVT.

The rearrangement links TRBV7-9 to TRBJ2-7, with a tentative D call TRBD1 (6 bases). Germline loops: CDR1 SEHNR, CDR2 FQNEAQ (reference sequence). This CDR3 contains 18 residues. The V end lost 1 base, the J end lost 2 bases, and 21 bases lay between the germline ends. CDR3: CASSLVGGHHVPTYEQYF. As DNA, the CDR3 is TGTGCCAGCAGCTTAGTTGGGGGACACCACGTGCCAACCTACGAGCAGTACTTC.

The rearrangement joins TRBV5-6 to TRBJ2-1, with 7 bases that match TRBD1. Germline assignment: CDR1 SGHDT and CDR2 YYEEEE. The CDR3 spans 16 residues. V shed 0 bases, J shed 2 bases, and the junction held 5 bases outside the gene matches. The CDR3 protein is CASSLEARGTYNEQFF. In DNA, the CDR3 is TGTGCCAGCAGCTTGGAAGCCAGGGGGACCTACAATGAGCAGTTCTTC. Variable domain in full (rest from reference TRBV5-6 and TRBJ2-1): DAGVTQSPTHLIKTRGQQVTLRCSPKSGHDTVSWYQQALGQGPQFIFQYYEEEERQRGNFPDRFSGHQFPNYSSELNVNALLLGDSALYLCASSLEARGTYNEQFFGPGTRLTVL.

The chain joins TRBV11-2 to TRBJ2-7, with 11 bases that match TRBD1. With V trimmed by 2 bases and J by 2 bases, 11 bases remained unmatched. CDR1 is SGHAT, CDR2 FQNNGV, per germline. The CDR3 length is 18 residues. The CDR3 DNA reads as TGTGCCAGCAGCTTAATAATAGGGACAGGGGGTTCCCCCTACGAGCAGTACTTC. Translating gives CASSLIIGTGGSPYEQYF.

The chain carries TRBV5-4 and TRBJ2-3; 10 nucleotides match TRBD2. J lost 0 bases, V lost 0 bases, and 10 bases had no gene match. CDR1 and CDR2 from the germline V gene are SGHNT and YYREEE (reference sequence). The CDR3 has 19 residues. The CDR3 loop is CASSLAVSGGSLSTDTQYF. In DNA, the CDR3 is TGTGCCAGCAGCTTGGCGGTTAGCGGGGGGTCTCTAAGCACAGATACGCAGTATTTT.

The V gene is TRBV7-8, the J gene TRBJ2-3; 14 bases are a match to TRBD2. This CDR3 is built from 18 residues. Germline V lookup: CDR1 SGHVS, CDR2 FQNEAQ. The V gene end was trimmed by 5 bases and the J gene end by 11 bases; junction bases not matched to a gene: 18. The CDR3 loop is CASSQRNRGTSGSGMQYF. The CDR3 nucleotides read TGTGCCAGCAGCCAGCGCAACCGGGGGACTAGCGGGAGTGGGATGCAGTATTTT.

The chain has TRBV11-1 and TRBJ2-5; D remains ambiguous. CDR3 size: 13 residues. Germline V gives CDR1 SGHAT, CDR2 FQDESV (reference sequence). Trimming took 1 base from V and 5 from J, leaving 8 bases between them. The CDR3 sequence is CASSLDASETQYF. CDR3 nucleotide sequence: TGTGCCAGCAGCTTAGATGCGTCGGAGACCCAGTACTTC.

J is TRBJ2-5 and V is TRBV6-6; weak D call: TRBD1 (5 bases). The CDR3 covers 15 residues. Germline V gene lookup returns CDR1 MNHNY and CDR2 SVGAGI (reference sequence). V lost 2 bases, J lost 1 base, and 11 bases lay in between. The CDR3 spells CASSYQGNGQETQYF. The DNA for the CDR3 is TGTGCCAGCAGTTACCAGGGTAATGGCCAAGAGACCCAGTACTTC.

The V call is TRBV5-1, the J call TRBJ2-5, with 7 bases identical to TRBD2. Germline-derived CDR1 and CDR2 are SGHRS and YFSETQ. With 2 bases clipped from V and 5 bases from J, the junction kept 6 bases outside the gene matches. The CDR3 loop spans 14 amino acids. CDR3 sequence reads: CASSFGGGGETQYF. CDR3 in DNA: TGCGCCAGCAGCTTCGGCGGGGGAGGGGAGACCCAGTACTTC.

This chain joins TRBV11-2 and TRBJ2-2; D perhaps matches TRBD2 (6 bases). The CDR3 length is 16 residues. Per germline, CDR1 SGHAT and CDR2 FQNNGV. Trimming took 0 bases from V and 1 from J, leaving 9 bases between them. CDR3 protein: CASSLDGRVNTGELFF. CDR3 in DNA: TGTGCCAGCAGCTTAGACGGGAGAGTGAACACCGGGGAGCTGTTTTTT.

DNA for the CDR3: TGCGCCAGCAGCCGGACTAGCGGGGGGCGCTACAATGAGCAGTTCTTC. Translating it yields CASSRTSGGRYNEQFF. J is TRBJ2-1 and V is TRBV5-1; TRBD2 matches 14 bases. With 4 bases clipped from V and 3 bases from J, the junction kept 3 bases outside the gene matches. CDR3 length equals 16 residues. Germline CDR1 is SGHRS and CDR2 is YFSETQ.

The V call is TRBV7-9, the J call TRBJ2-2; unclear D gene. The CDR3 sequence is 13 residues long. In germline, CDR1 is SEHNR, CDR2 FQNEAQ (reference sequence). V was shortened by 2 bases and J by 6 bases, with 7 bases between the two germline ends. CDR3 in DNA: TGTGCCAGCAGCTTAAGTAGCCCCGGGGAGCTGTTTTTT. Protein sequence: CASSLSSPGELFF.

The gene calls are TRBV5-5 and TRBJ2-7; the D is unclear. Germline values: CDR1 SGHKS, CDR2 YYEKEE (reference sequence). There are 13 residues in the CDR3. The V gene lost 0 bases and the J gene lost 6 bases, with 10 bases spanning the gap. The CDR3 bases are TGTGCCAGCAGCTTGGGCGGAGCGATCGAGCAGTACTTC. Its protein is CASSLGGAIEQYF.